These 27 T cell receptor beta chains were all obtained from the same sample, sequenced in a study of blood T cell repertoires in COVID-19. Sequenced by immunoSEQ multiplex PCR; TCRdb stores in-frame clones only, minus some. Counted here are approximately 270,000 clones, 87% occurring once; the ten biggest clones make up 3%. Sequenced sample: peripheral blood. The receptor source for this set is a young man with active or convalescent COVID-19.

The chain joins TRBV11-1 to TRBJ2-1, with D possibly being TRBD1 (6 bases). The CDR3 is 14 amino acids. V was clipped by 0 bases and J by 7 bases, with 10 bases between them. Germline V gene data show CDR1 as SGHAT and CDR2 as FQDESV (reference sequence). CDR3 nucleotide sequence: TGTGCCAGCAGCTTAGCAACAGGGCTAAATGAGCAGTTCTTC. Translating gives CASSLATGLNEQFF.

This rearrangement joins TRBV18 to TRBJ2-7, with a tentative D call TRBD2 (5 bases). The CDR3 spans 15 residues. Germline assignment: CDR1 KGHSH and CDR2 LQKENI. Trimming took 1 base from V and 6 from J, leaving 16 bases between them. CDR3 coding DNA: TGTGCCAGCTCACCACGTGGGCAGGACTTTGCCGAGCAGTACTTC. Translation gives CASSPRGQDFAEQYF.

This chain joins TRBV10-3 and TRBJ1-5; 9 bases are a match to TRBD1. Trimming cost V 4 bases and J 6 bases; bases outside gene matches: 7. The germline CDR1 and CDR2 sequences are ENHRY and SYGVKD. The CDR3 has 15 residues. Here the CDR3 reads CAISGAGQGIQPQHF. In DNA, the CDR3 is TGTGCCATCAGTGGTGCGGGACAGGGTATTCAGCCCCAGCATTTT.

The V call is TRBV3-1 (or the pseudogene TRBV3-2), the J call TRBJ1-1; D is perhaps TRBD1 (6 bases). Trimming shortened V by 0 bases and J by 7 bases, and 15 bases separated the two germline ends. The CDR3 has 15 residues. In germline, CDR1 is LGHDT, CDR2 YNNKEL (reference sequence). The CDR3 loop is CASSQDLGTYSEAFF. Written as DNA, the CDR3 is TGTGCCAGCAGCCAAGATCTCGGGACATACAGTGAAGCTTTCTTT.

The CDR3 loop is CASSQVSGSSGELFF. CDR3 DNA: TGCGCCAGCAGCCAAGTTAGCGGGAGTTCTGGGGAGCTGTTTTTT. This chain joins TRBV4-3 and TRBJ2-2; 9 bases fit TRBD2. V lost 1 base to trimming and J lost 8 bases; unmatched junction nucleotides: 5. The CDR3 totals 15 residues. Germline V CDR1 and CDR2: LGHNA, YSLEER.

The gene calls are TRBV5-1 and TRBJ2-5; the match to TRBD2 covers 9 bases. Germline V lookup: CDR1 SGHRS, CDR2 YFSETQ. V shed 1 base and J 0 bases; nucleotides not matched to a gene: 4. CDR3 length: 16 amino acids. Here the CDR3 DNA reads TGCGCCAGCAGCTTGAGTAGCGGGGGAGACCAAGAGACCCAGTACTTC. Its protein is CASSLSSGGDQETQYF.

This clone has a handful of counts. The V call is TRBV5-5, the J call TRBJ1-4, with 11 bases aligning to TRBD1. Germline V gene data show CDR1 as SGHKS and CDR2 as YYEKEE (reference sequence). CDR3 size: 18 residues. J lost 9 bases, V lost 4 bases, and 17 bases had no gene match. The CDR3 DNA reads TGTGCCAGCAGCCCCTCATCCCCTGGAGGGACAGGGGGACAAAAACTGTTTTTT. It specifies CASSPSSPGGTGGQKLFF.

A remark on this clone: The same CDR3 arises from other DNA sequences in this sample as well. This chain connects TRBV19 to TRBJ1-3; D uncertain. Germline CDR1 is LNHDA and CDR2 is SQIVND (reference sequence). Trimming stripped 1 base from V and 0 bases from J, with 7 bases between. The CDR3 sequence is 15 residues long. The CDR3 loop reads CASSIGRSSGNTIYF. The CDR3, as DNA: TGTGCCAGTAGTATAGGACGGAGCTCTGGAAACACCATATATTTT. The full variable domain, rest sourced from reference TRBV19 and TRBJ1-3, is DGGITQSPKYLFRKEGQNVTLSCEQNLNHDAMYWYRQDPGQGLRLIYYSQIVNDFQKGDIAEGYSVSREKKESFPLTVTSAQKNPTAFYLCASSIGRSSGNTIYFGEGSWLTVV.

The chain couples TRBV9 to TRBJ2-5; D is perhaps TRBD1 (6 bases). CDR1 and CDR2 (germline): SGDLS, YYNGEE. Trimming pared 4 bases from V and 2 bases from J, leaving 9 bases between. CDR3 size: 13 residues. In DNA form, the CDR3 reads TGTGCCAGCAGCCGGGACAAACAAGAGACCCAGTACTTC. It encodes CASSRDKQETQYF. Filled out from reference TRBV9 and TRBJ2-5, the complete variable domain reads DSGVTQTPKHLITATGQRVTLRCSPRSGDLSVYWYQQSLDQGLQFLIQYYNGEERAKGNILERFSAQQFPDLHSELNLSSLELGDSALYFCASSRDKQETQYFGPGTRLLVL.

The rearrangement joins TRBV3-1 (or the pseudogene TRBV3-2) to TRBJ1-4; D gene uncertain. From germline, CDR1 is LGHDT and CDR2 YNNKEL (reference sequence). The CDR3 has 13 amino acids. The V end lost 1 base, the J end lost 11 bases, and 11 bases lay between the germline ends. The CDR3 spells CASSQVGLQKLFF. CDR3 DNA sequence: TGTGCCAGCAGCCAAGTGGGTTTACAGAAACTGTTTTTT.

CDR3 sequence (DNA): TGTGCCACCAGTGATACCCGGGGACTCGGGGAGCTGTTTTTT. It codes for CATSDTRGLGELFF. The V gene is TRBV24-1, the J gene TRBJ2-2, with a possible D match to TRBD2 (6 bases). V lost 3 bases and J lost 7, with 11 bases in between. The CDR3 length is 14 residues. Germline V gives CDR1 KGHDR, CDR2 SFDVKD.

Here the CDR3 reads CASKGAKETQYF. The CDR3 nucleotides read TGTGCCAGTAAGGGAGCCAAAGAGACCCAGTACTTC. The V gene is TRBV3-1 (or the pseudogene TRBV3-2), the J gene TRBJ2-5; D is perhaps TRBD2 (5 bases). V gave up 9 bases and J gave up 3 bases, with 11 bases separating them. Germline V CDR1 and CDR2: LGHDT, YNNKEL (reference sequence). This CDR3 is 12 amino acids long.

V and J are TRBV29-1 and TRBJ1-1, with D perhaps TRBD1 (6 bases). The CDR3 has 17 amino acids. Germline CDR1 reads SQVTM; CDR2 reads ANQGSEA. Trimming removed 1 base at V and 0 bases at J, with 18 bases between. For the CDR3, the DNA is TGCAGCGTTGAAGGATCCCACCGGGACACCTTGAACACTGAAGCTTTCTTT. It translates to CSVEGSHRDTLNTEAFF.

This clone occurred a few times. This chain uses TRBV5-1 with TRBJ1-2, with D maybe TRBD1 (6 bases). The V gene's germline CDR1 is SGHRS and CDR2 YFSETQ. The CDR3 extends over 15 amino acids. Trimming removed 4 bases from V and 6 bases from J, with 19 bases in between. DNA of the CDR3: TGCGCCAGCAGCAGGACGGACAGCCTTAGACATGGCTACACCTTC. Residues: CASSRTDSLRHGYTF.

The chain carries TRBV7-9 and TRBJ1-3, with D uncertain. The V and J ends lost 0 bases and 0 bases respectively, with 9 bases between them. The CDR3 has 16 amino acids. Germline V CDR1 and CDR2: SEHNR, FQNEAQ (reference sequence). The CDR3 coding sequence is TGTGCCAGCAGCTTAGCCCCAGGCTTCTCTGGAAACACCATATATTTT. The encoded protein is CASSLAPGFSGNTIYF. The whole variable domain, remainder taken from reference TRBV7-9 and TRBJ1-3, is DTGVSQNPRHKITKRGQNVTFRCDPISEHNRLYWYRQTLGQGPEFLTYFQNEAQLEKSRLLSDRFSAERPKGSFSTLEIQRTEQGDSAMYLCASSLAPGFSGNTIYFGEGSWLTVV.

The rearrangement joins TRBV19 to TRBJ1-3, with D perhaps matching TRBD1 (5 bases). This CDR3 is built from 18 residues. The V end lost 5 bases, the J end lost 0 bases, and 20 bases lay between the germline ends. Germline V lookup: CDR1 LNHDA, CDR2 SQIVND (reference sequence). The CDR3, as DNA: TGTGCCAGTAGTTCAGACCCCCTTGTGGGGGGCTCTGGAAACACCATATATTTT. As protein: CASSSDPLVGGSGNTIYF.

The CDR3 sequence: CASSGVGAQAYNEQFF. CDR3 nucleotide sequence: TGTGCCAGCAGTGGGGTGGGGGCGCAGGCCTACAATGAGCAGTTCTTC. The gene calls are TRBV6-1 and TRBJ2-1; D is possibly TRBD1 (6 bases). CDR1 MNHNS and CDR2 SASEGT come from the germline V gene. The CDR3 is 16 residues long. Trimming removed 4 bases from V and 2 bases from J, with 15 bases in between.

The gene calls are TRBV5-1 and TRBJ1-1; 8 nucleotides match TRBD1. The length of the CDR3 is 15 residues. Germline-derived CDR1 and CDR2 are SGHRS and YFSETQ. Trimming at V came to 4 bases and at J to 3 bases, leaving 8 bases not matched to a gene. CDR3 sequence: CASSLDRGWDTEAFF. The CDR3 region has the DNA TGCGCCAGCAGCCTAGACAGGGGATGGGACACTGAAGCTTTCTTT. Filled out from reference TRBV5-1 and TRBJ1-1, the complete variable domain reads KAGVTQTPRYLIKTRGQQVTLSCSPISGHRSVSWYQQTPGQGLQFLFEYFSETQRNKGNFPGRFSGRQFSNSRSEMNVSTLELGDSALYLCASSLDRGWDTEAFFGQGTRLTVV.

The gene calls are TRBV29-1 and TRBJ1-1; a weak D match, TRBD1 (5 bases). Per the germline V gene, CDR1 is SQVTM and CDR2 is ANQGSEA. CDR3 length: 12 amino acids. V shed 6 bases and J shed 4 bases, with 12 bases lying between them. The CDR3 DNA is TGCAGCGTGCTAAGGGGTACCACTGAAGCTTTCTTT. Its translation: CSVLRGTTEAFF.

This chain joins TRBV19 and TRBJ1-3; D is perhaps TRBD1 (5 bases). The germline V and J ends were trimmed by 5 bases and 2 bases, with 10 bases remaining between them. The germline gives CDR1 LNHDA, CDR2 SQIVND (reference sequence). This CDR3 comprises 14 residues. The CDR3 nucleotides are TGTGCCAGTAGTCGGGACTTGACTGGAAACACCATATATTTT. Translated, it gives CASSRDLTGNTIYF.

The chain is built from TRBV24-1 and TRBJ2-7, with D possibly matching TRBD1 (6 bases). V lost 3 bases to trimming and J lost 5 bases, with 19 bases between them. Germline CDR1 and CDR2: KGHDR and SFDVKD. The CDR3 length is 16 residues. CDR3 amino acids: CATSDARAGDDNEQYF. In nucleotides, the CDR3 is TGTGCCACCAGTGATGCCCGGGCAGGGGACGATAACGAGCAGTACTTC.

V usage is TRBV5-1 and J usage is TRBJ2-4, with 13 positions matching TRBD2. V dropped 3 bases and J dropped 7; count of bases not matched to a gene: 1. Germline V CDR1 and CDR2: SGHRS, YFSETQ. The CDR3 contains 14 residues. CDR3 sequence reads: CASSSGLAGNIQYF. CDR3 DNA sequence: TGCGCCAGCAGCTCGGGACTAGCGGGGAACATTCAGTACTTC.

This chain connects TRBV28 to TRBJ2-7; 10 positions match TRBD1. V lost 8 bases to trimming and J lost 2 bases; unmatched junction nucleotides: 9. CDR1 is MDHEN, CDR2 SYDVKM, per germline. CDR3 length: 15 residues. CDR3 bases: TGTGCCAGCGACAACCCAGACAGGGGGCCCTACGAGCAGTACTTC. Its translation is CASDNPDRGPYEQYF.

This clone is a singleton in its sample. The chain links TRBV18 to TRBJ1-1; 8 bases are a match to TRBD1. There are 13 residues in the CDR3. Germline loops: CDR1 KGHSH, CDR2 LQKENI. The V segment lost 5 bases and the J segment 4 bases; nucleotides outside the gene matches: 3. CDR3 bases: TGTGCCAGCTCATTCGACAGGGGCACTGAAGCTTTCTTT. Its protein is CASSFDRGTEAFF.

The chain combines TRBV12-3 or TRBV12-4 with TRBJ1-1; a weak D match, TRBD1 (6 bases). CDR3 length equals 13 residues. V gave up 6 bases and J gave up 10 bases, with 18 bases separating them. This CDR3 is CASSRGGAGGAFF. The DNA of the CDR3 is TGTGCCAGCAGCCGCGGGGGCGCCGGAGGAGCTTTCTTT.

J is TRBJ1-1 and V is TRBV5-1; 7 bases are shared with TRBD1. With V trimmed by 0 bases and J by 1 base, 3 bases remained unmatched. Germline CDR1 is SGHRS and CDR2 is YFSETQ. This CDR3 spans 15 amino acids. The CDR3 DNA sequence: TGCGCCAGCAGCTTGGCCGGGACAGAGAACACTGAAGCTTTCTTT. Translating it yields CASSLAGTENTEAFF.

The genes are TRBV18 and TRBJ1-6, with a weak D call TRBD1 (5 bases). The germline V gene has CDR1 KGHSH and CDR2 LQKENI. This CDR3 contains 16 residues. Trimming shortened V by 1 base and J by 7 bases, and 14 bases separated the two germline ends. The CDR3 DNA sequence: TGTGCCAGCTCACCACTTGGGGGGTCGGAGAATTCACCCCTCCACTTT. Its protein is CASSPLGGSENSPLHF.